This TCR beta chain was identified in a study of prognosis after radiotherapy for stage I lung cancer. For the study at large: Enrollment began in 2018 and ended in early 2019; the enrolled patients had stage I non-small cell lung cancer. Tumors were squamous cell carcinoma in six to eight patients and adenocarcinoma in some 11.

There are many counts of this clonotype. The V gene lost 4 bases and the J gene lost 0 bases, with 10 bases spanning the gap. This CDR3 is 14 amino acids long. CDR1 is SGHRS, CDR2 YFSETQ, per germline. Genomic DNA provided the template from which TCR beta CDR3 was amplified by two-round multiplex PCR. For every TRBV and TRBJ gene, a specific primer was used in first-round PCR. TCRdb recomputed calls from the multiplex PCR reads with MiXCR, one row per CDR3 protein. The data contain 13,000 to 15,000 distinct CDR3 sequences, 37% of them singletons. There were no patients with prior chemotherapy, radiotherapy or other malignancies, and all were node-negative on CT and PET/CT.

The genes are TRBV5-1 and TRBJ1-1; D is unresolved. The TCR originated in a donor over 45 with non-small cell lung cancer. The starting material was PBMCs, obtained before or after stereotactic body radiation therapy (not recorded which). CDR3: CASSITGVNTEAFF. The CDR3 nucleotides read TGCGCCAGCAGCATCACCGGGGTGAACACTGAAGCTTTCTTT.